This T cell receptor (beta chain) was sequenced during a study of blood T cell repertoires in COVID-19. Study-level background: PBMCs, B-cell-depleted T cells, or T cells provided the cDNA or gDNA that made up the material.

Trimming removed 5 bases from V and 2 bases from J; junction bases left unmatched: 18. Germline V gene lookup returns CDR1 SEHNR and CDR2 FQNEAQ (reference sequence). There are 18 residues in the CDR3. This clone occurred a few times. Authors' data handling: Amplification with reference gene primers provided the estimates of nucleated cell counts. This table comes from immunoSEQ multiplex PCR, and its TCRdb copy is limited to in-frame clones, with some not included. V and J calls and clone size come straight from that table; D and trimming were deduced from the DNA. The table records over 120,000 clones, about 80% of them present only once.

The chain has TRBV7-9 and TRBJ2-7; 7 positions agree with TRBD2. The receptor was derived from a man between 65 and 85 years old who had recovered from COVID-19. The sample comprised peripheral blood. The CDR3 here is CASSPPETRDYPPYEQYF. The CDR3 bases are TGTGCCAGCAGCCCACCCGAGACCAGGGACTACCCACCCTACGAGCAGTACTTC. The variable domain in full, completed from reference TRBV7-9 and TRBJ2-7, reads DTGVSQNPRHKITKRGQNVTFRCDPISEHNRLYWYRQTLGQGPEFLTYFQNEAQLEKSRLLSDRFSAERPKGSFSTLEIQRTEQGDSAMYLCASSPPETRDYPPYEQYFGPGTRLTVT.